These T cell receptor beta chains were read from a single sample in a study of blood T cell repertoires in COVID-19. Data came from immunoSEQ multiplex PCR; TCRdb stores just in-frame clones and leaves some out. The table includes approximately 450,000 clones, 80% to 90% detected once. Sequenced sample: PBMCs or T cells enriched from blood (not recorded which). The receptor source for this set is a man younger than 40 who had recovered from COVID-19. CDR3s include the opening cysteine and the closing phenylalanine or tryptophan. Fields, in order: CDR3 DNA, CDR3 protein, clone size, J gene, D gene, V gene. The D gene is left open where the match is weak. Rows give clone size only sometimes, using once, few, many, or a class for an expanded clone.

DNA: TGCAGCGTCCGAGTCGGTTACGAGCAGTACTTC; CDR3: CSVRVGYEQYF; size: -; J: TRBJ2-7; D: -; V: TRBV29-1
DNA: TGTGCCAGCAGTGATGAGACTAGCGGGAGCGGCTCCTACAATGAGCAGTTCTTC; CDR3: CASSDETSGSGSYNEQFF; size: -; J: TRBJ2-1; D: TRBD2; V: TRBV6-1
DNA: TGCAGCGTTGAAACGGACAGGAACACTGAAGCTTTCTTT; CDR3: CSVETDRNTEAFF; size: -; J: TRBJ1-1; D: -; V: TRBV29-1
DNA: TGTGCCAGCATCAGGACTAGCGGTTCCTACGAGCAGTACTTC; CDR3: CASIRTSGSYEQYF; size: -; J: TRBJ2-7; D: TRBD2; V: TRBV6-5
DNA: TGTGCCAGCAGCTTGGGTCTTACAGGGGGCCTAAGCACAGATACGCAGTATTTT; CDR3: CASSLGLTGGLSTDTQYF; size: -; J: TRBJ2-3; D: TRBD1; V: TRBV5-4
DNA: TGCGCCAGCAGCGGAGGACTAGCGGGAGACACCGGGGAGCTGTTTTTT; CDR3: CASSGGLAGDTGELFF; size: -; J: TRBJ2-2; D: TRBD2; V: TRBV5-1
DNA: TGTGCCAGCTCACCAATGGCGGGAAAGTACGAGCAGTACTTC; CDR3: CASSPMAGKYEQYF; size: few; J: TRBJ2-7; D: -; V: TRBV18
DNA: TGTGCCAGCAGCTTCGGTGGCAGGGGTTATACCGGGGAGCTGTTTTTT; CDR3: CASSFGGRGYTGELFF; size: once; J: TRBJ2-2; D: -; V: TRBV7-8
DNA: TGTGCCAGCAGTTTAAACAACGGGTTCTCCTACGAGCAGTACTTC; CDR3: CASSLNNGFSYEQYF; size: -; J: TRBJ2-7; D: -; V: TRBV27
DNA: TGTGCCAGCAGCTTAGAAGGACTAGCGGGAGGGAACACCGGGGAGCTGTTTTTT; CDR3: CASSLEGLAGGNTGELFF; size: -; J: TRBJ2-2; D: TRBD2; V: TRBV7-2
DNA: TGTGCCAGCAGTTACCGGGAGACCCAGTACTTC; CDR3: CASSYRETQYF; size: -; J: TRBJ2-5; D: -; V: TRBV6-5
DNA: TGTGCCAGCAGTTTGGGACAACGGATTCAGCCCCAGCATTTT; CDR3: CASSLGQRIQPQHF; size: -; J: TRBJ1-5; D: -; V: TRBV28
DNA: TGTGCCAGCAGCCTAGGGACAAACTATGGCTACACCTTC; CDR3: CASSLGTNYGYTF; size: -; J: TRBJ1-2; D: -; V: TRBV12-3/TRBV12-4
DNA: TGCGCCAGCAGCTTGGCAGGGGTTTTCAATGAAAAACTGTTTTTT; CDR3: CASSLAGVFNEKLFF; size: -; J: TRBJ1-4; D: -; V: TRBV5-1